The subject of this entry is one TCR beta chain. The clone's antigen remains unknown. Base quality data are lacking; no much larger clone is found one base away. What the time point label conveys for this sample: about 28 days (+/-7) after the second vaccine dose. AZD1222 recipients given second doses at about 4 weeks or at about 12 weeks were pooled, since spike-specific TCR depth and breadth were not found to differ between the two schedules. Vaccinee samples came from UK trials COV001 and COV002, including a single-blind randomized controlled phase 2/3 trial of AZD1222 (ChAdOx1 nCoV-19) in healthy adults. For TCRbeta chain sequencing, PBMC samples were collected from trial participants at day 0 and at day 28 after the second dose. From the germline V gene, CDR1 is MNHEY and CDR2 is SVGAGI. V and J lose 7 bases and 0 bases, and a span of 12 bases separates them. The CDR3 starts with the cysteine, ends with the phenylalanine, and has 15 residues. The only DNA kept is the CDR3, 45 bases in frame from the first base.

The CDR3 regions of human TCRbeta chains were subjected to immunosequencing. From the authors' description of their analysis: Repertoire TCRs were checked for matches against a reference library of SARS-CoV-2-specific TCRs that had been generated using the MIRA antigen-specificity platform. Breadth was defined as the fraction of unique TCRs that were SARS-CoV-2-associated. Depth was defined as the fraction of total T cells that were SARS-CoV-2-associated. Using the MIRA data, each spike-specific TCR was mapped to the spike region that the TCR reacts to and placed in a CD4 or CD8 class. Log10-transformed breadth and depth values were compared by one-way ANOVA with Sidak's multiple comparisons tests. TCRdb's version of the immuneACCESS table is confined to in-frame rearrangements and falls short of the full clone set. An unresolved V gene accounts for under half of the shortfall where checked; the remainder is of unknown origin. V and J calls and clone size follow that table, whereas D and trimming were derived from the DNA. This sample gives about 130,000 clones in total; roughly 90% of them show up just once. The ten biggest clones cover roughly 1% of the sample.

This sample was taken from a study of T cell responses to AZD1222 COVID-19 vaccine (dated by TCRdb to about 2021). Concerning the study at large: A total of approximately 240 trial participants underwent TCR sequencing, of whom 207 had received two doses of AZD1222 and about 25 had received two doses of the MenACWY control vaccine. Enrollment into the trials was organized by age into subgroups of 18-55, 56-69 and 70-plus years, and those subgroups contained approximately 150, 30 and 60 TCR-sequenced participants, respectively. General findings and caveats noted by the study authors: After two AZD1222 doses, both the breadth and the depth of spike-specific TCRs were significantly higher than at day 0 and than in MenACWY recipients. CD4 TCRs associated with the vaccine covered the entire spike protein, and the dominant responses were in regions 160-218 and 743-854. Conclusions about previously exposed vaccinees are limited, since just five to seven AZD1222 recipients were seropositive for SARS-CoV-2 at baseline. The 56-69-year group was small, and its depth increase did not reach significance, likely because of low power. Because no day 14 peak-response samples were available, the repertoires could be characterized only after the peak T cell response. Participants were mostly white British, with more females than males. The authors suggested clonal diversity may have been underestimated. Reportedly, almost half of the unique spike-specific TCRs recognized epitopes lying outside the regions that are mutated in the B.1.351 and B.1.1.7 variants.

The sequencing used peripheral blood, collected 28 days after the second AZD1222 dose. The chain is made from TRBV6-5 and TRBJ1-4; the D gene remains uncertain. This clonotype was obtained from an adult who received the AZD1222 COVID-19 vaccine. The nucleotide sequence is TGTGCCAGCACCACGAGGAGATCAACTAATGAAAAACTGTTTTTT. Translated, this gives CASTTRRSTNEKLFF.